The clone carrying this T cell receptor beta chain was observed a handful of times. Its ends do not fully match the called genes, so a read error is possible. These data are taken from a study of identical twins. From the 5' RACE reads, TCRdb called clonotypes with MiXCR, one entry per CDR3 protein. Here the sample spans hundreds of thousands of distinct CDR3 sequences, less than 25% being singletons. The CDR3 runs to 8 residues. Per germline, CDR1 SEHNR and CDR2 FQNEAQ (reference sequence). This sample also appeared in a second study, on T cells expressing NK-cell markers.

This clonotype was sampled from a young woman in good health. The genes are TRBV7-9 and TRBJ2-7; perhaps D is TRBD1 or TRBD2 (5 bases each). Input material: PBMCs. The CDR3 loop reads CASSRDDF. CDR3 sequence (DNA): TGTGCCAGCAGCCGGGACGACTTC.